The clone carrying this TCR beta chain was counted only a few times. The data are from a study of identical twins' blood T cells. Three pairs of healthy female monozygous twins were the donors. TCR cDNA libraries came from RNA via a modified published protocol. Each CDR3 protein is one row after TCRdb ran MiXCR on the 5' RACE reads. The sample contains fewer than 450,000 distinct CDR3 sequences, under 30% of which appear only once. Germline CDR1 reads SGHNT; CDR2 reads YENEEA. The ends were cut back, 4 bases at V and 2 bases at J, with 17 bases in the middle. The CDR3 sequence is 17 residues long. The sample was PBMCs. This chain connects TRBV11-3 to TRBJ2-2; tentatively, D is TRBD2 (6 bases). The receptor was isolated from a woman aged 18 to 55 in good health. This chain's CDR3 is CASSSHYERVNTGELFF. CDR3 sequence (DNA): TGTGCCAGCAGCTCCCACTATGAGCGGGTCAACACCGGGGAGCTGTTTTTT.